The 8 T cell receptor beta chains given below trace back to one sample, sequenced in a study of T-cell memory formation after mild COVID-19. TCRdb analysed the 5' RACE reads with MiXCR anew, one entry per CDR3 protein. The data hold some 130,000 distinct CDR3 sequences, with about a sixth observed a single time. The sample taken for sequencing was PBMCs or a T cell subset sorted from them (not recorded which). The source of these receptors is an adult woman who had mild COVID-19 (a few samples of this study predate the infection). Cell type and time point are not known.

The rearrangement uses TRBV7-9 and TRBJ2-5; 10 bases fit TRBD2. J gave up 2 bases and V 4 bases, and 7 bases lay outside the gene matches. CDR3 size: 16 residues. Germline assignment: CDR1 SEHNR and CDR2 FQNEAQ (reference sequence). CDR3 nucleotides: TGTGCCAGCAGCTCGCGACTAGCGGGCCCTCAAGAGACCCAGTACTTC. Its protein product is CASSSRLAGPQETQYF.

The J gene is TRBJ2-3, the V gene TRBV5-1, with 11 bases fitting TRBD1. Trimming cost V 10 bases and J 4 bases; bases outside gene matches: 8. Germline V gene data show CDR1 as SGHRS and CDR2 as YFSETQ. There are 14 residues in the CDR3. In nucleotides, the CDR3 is TGCGCCTCATCGGACAGGGGGCGGGCAGATACGCAGTATTTT. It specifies CASSDRGRADTQYF.

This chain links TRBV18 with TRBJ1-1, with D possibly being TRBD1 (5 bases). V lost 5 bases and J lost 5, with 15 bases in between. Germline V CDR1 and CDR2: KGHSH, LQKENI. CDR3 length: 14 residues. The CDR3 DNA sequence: TGTGCCAGCTCATTGGGCGGGGGGAAGACTGAAGCTTTCTTT. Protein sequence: CASSLGGGKTEAFF.

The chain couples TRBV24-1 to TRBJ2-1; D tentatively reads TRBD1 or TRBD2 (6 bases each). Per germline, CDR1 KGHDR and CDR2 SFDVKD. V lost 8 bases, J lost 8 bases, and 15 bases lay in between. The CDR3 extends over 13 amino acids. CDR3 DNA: TGTGCCACCACCCAAGGGGGGCAGGATGAGCAGTTCTTC. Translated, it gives CATTQGGQDEQFF.

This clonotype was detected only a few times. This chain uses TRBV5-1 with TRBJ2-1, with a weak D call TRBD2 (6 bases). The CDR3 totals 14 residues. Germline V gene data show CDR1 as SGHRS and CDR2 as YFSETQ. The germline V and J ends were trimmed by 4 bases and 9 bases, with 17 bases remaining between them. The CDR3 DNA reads TGCGCCAGCAGCCCCGGGACTGCTAATGGTGAGCAGTTCTTC. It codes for CASSPGTANGEQFF.

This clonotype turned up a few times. The CDR3 coding sequence is TGTGCCAGTAGTCAACGGCGGAGCGCAGAGACCCAGTACTTC. Amino acid sequence: CASSQRRSAETQYF. The V call is TRBV19, the J call TRBJ2-5, with D uncertain. CDR3 length equals 14 residues. Trimming stripped 5 bases from V and 4 bases from J, with 14 bases between. The germline V gene encodes CDR1 LNHDA and CDR2 SQIVND (reference sequence).

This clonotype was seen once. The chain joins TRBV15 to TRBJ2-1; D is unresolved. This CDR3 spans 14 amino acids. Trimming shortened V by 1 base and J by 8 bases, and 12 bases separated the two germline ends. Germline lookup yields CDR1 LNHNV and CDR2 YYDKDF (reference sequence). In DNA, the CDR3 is TGTGCCACCAGCAGAGGGAAGGGTTTCGATGAGCAGTTCTTC. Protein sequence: CATSRGKGFDEQFF.

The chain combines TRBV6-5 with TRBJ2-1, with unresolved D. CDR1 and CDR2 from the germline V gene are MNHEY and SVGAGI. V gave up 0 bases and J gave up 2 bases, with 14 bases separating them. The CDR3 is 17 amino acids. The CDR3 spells CASSYSSSTRPYNEQFF. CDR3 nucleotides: TGTGCCAGCAGTTACTCTTCGAGTACGCGGCCCTACAATGAGCAGTTCTTC.